The 21 T cell receptor beta chains below were found in one sample sequenced in a study of CD8+ T cells in alopecia areata. Extracted RNA was reverse transcribed, and the resulting cDNA served as sequencing template. The table came from immunoSEQ multiplex PCR; TCRdb's copy has only in-frame clones and leaves some out. This table holds 150,000 or so clones, over 45% found once. The sequenced sample was CD4+ T cells sorted from blood. The source is a human donor with alopecia areata.

The rearrangement joins TRBV5-1 to TRBJ2-1, with TRBD2 matching over 14 bases. Trimming cost V 0 bases and J 4 bases; bases outside gene matches: 0. This CDR3 is 16 amino acids long. Germline values: CDR1 SGHRS, CDR2 YFSETQ. Written as DNA, the CDR3 is TGCGCCAGCAGCTTGGGACTAGCGGGAGGGTACAATGAGCAGTTCTTC. This translates into CASSLGLAGGYNEQFF.

In its sample, this clone was seen a few times. V is TRBV9 and J is TRBJ2-7; weak D call: TRBD2 (5 bases). The CDR3 runs 13 residues. Germline V gene data show CDR1 as SGDLS and CDR2 as YYNGEE. Trimming pared 0 bases from V and 6 bases from J, leaving 10 bases between. The CDR3 sequence is CASSVAGSGEQYF. The CDR3 bases are TGTGCCAGCAGCGTAGCGGGGTCTGGCGAGCAGTACTTC.

The rearrangement joins TRBV30 to TRBJ1-2; the D gene is possibly TRBD1 (5 bases). Germline values: CDR1 GTSNPN, CDR2 SVGIG (reference sequence). V was shortened by 5 bases and J by 7 bases, with 26 bases between the two germline ends. The CDR3 sequence is 16 residues long. The CDR3 DNA sequence: TGTGCCTGGGTTCGGGGCCGTCTGGACGCGCGATCTGGCTACACCTTC. Translated, it gives CAWVRGRLDARSGYTF.

This chain joins TRBV19 and TRBJ1-1, with 8 bases that match TRBD1. Trimming took 7 bases from V and 0 from J; bases not matched to a gene: 7. This CDR3 is built from 15 residues. Germline loops: CDR1 LNHDA, CDR2 SQIVND (reference sequence). The chain's CDR3 is CASTRTGIMNTEAFF. The DNA for the CDR3 is TGTGCCAGTACCAGGACAGGGATCATGAACACTGAAGCTTTCTTT.

The chain links TRBV4-1 to TRBJ2-4, with 7 bases that match TRBD1. Per the germline V gene, CDR1 is MGHRA and CDR2 is YSYEKL. This CDR3 has 15 amino acids. V was clipped by 0 bases and J by 3 bases; unmatched bases: 2. CDR3 in amino acids: CASSQDRDSKNIQYF. CDR3 coding DNA: TGCGCCAGCAGCCAAGATCGGGACAGCAAAAACATTCAGTACTTC.

The J gene is TRBJ1-2, the V gene TRBV28; the D is unclear. Germline V gene sequence: CDR1 MDHEN, CDR2 SYDVKM. With 5 bases removed from V and 2 bases from J, the gap between germline ends came to 9 bases. The length of the CDR3 is 13 residues. In DNA form, the CDR3 reads TGTGCCAGCAGTCTACCCCCAAACTATGGCTACACCTTC. It specifies CASSLPPNYGYTF.

This sequence joins TRBV2 and TRBJ2-5, with TRBD1 matching over 7 bases. CDR1 is SNHLY and CDR2 is FYNNEI in the germline V gene. The CDR3 has 13 residues. With 10 bases clipped from V and 1 base from J, the junction kept 6 bases outside the gene matches. The CDR3 here is CATRTGSQETQYF. The DNA for the CDR3 is TGTGCCACCCGGACAGGTTCCCAAGAGACCCAGTACTTC. Complete variable domain (other parts from reference TRBV2 and TRBJ2-5): EPEVTQTPSHQVTQMGQEVILRCVPISNHLYFYWYRQILGQKVEFLVSFYNNEISEKSEIFDDQFSVERPDGSNFTLKIRSTKLEDSAMYFCATRTGSQETQYFGPGTRLLVL.

This chain uses TRBV18 with TRBJ2-6; D uncertain. V dropped 5 bases and J dropped 0 bases, with 11 bases sitting between them. The CDR3 sequence is 16 residues long. Germline CDR1 reads KGHSH; CDR2 reads LQKENI. CDR3 region: CASSSSLGSGANVLTF. As DNA, the CDR3 is TGTGCCAGCTCATCCTCCCTCGGCTCTGGGGCCAACGTCCTGACTTTC.

This clone was seen only a few times. This chain links TRBV2 with TRBJ2-7; D is uncertain. The CDR3 runs 14 residues. Trimming left V 4 bases short and J 0 bases short, with 10 bases between. Germline V lookup: CDR1 SNHLY, CDR2 FYNNEI. The CDR3 DNA follows: TGTGCCAGCAGTGGGGCCTCCTCCTCCTACGAGCAGTACTTC. The encoded protein is CASSGASSSYEQYF.

The gene calls are TRBV28 and TRBJ1-1; D is uncertain. CDR1 is MDHEN, CDR2 SYDVKM, per germline. Trimming stripped 6 bases from V and 1 base from J, with 12 bases between. This CDR3 region has 14 residues. CDR3 DNA: TGTGCCAGCAGGCTAGGGAGCTGGAACACTGAAGCTTTCTTT. Translated, it gives CASRLGSWNTEAFF. The full variable domain, its missing parts supplied by reference TRBV28 and TRBJ1-1, is DVKVTQSSRYLVKRTGEKVFLECVQDMDHENMFWYRQDPGLGLRLIYFSYDVKMKEKGDIPEGYSVSREKKERFSLILESASTNQTSMYLCASRLGSWNTEAFFGQGTRLTVV.

This rearrangement joins TRBV13 to TRBJ2-1; 8 bases line up with TRBD2. The CDR3 loop spans 16 amino acids. The germline CDR1 and CDR2 sequences are PRHDT and FYEKMQ (reference sequence). The V gene end was trimmed by 0 bases and the J gene end by 2 bases; junction bases not matched to a gene: 3. CDR3 coding DNA: TGTGCCAGCAGCTTAGGCGGGAGGGCCGCCTACAATGAGCAGTTCTTC. This gives the protein CASSLGGRAAYNEQFF.

V usage is TRBV28 and J usage is TRBJ2-7; 8 bases match TRBD2. The CDR3 sequence is 15 residues long. Germline V gene sequence: CDR1 MDHEN, CDR2 SYDVKM. After removal of 6 bases from V and 4 bases from J, the junction contained 11 bases not matched to a gene. The CDR3 loop is CASSLPGTRLYEQYF. The CDR3 DNA sequence: TGTGCCAGCAGCCTTCCCGGGACTAGACTTTACGAGCAGTACTTC.

This clone was found a few times. V usage is TRBV29-1 and J usage is TRBJ1-3; D gene uncertain. The CDR3 has 13 residues. The germline V gene has CDR1 SQVTM and CDR2 ANQGSEA. V gave up 4 bases and J gave up 2 bases, with 9 bases separating them. This CDR3 is CSVAVSTGNTIYF. The CDR3 region has the DNA TGCAGCGTTGCGGTCTCAACTGGAAACACCATATATTTT.

This chain connects TRBV9 to TRBJ2-1, with TRBD2 identical over 8 bases. The CDR3 is 16 amino acids. Germline CDR1 and CDR2: SGDLS and YYNGEE. Germline trimming cut 3 bases from V and 6 bases from J; bases unmatched to any gene: 11. The CDR3 spells CASSARGAGGSNEQFF. DNA of the CDR3: TGTGCCAGCAGCGCCCGGGGCGCGGGAGGCTCCAATGAGCAGTTCTTC.

Only a few counts were recorded for this clone. The rearrangement joins TRBV29-1 to TRBJ2-2; D is possibly TRBD2 (5 bases). Germline V lookup: CDR1 SQVTM, CDR2 ANQGSEA. CDR3 size: 14 residues. The V end lost 7 bases, the J end lost 5 bases, and 17 bases lay between the germline ends. The CDR3 coding sequence is TGCAGCGCCGACTTCGTGACTAATACCGGGGAGCTGTTTTTT. Residues: CSADFVTNTGELFF.

J is TRBJ2-1 and V is TRBV18, with D unresolved. V lost 0 bases and J lost 9, with 9 bases in between. The CDR3 has 13 amino acids. Looked up from germline, CDR1 is KGHSH and CDR2 is LQKENI. The CDR3 spells CASSPPGVIEQFF. In nucleotides, the CDR3 is TGTGCCAGCTCACCACCTGGGGTTATTGAGCAGTTCTTC.

This clone was seen at least ten times. V usage is TRBV12-5 and J usage is TRBJ2-3; no firm D call. This CDR3 has 15 amino acids. Trimming left V 2 bases short and J 3 bases short, with 12 bases between. The germline V gene has CDR1 LGHNT and CDR2 FRNRAP. CDR3 in amino acids: CASGLSTGLTDTQYF. The CDR3 DNA follows: TGTGCTAGTGGTTTGTCCACCGGGCTAACAGATACGCAGTATTTT.

The V and J genes are TRBV29-1 and TRBJ2-1, with no clear D. Trimming removed 4 bases at V and 8 bases at J, with 6 bases between. The CDR3 has 10 residues. CDR1 and CDR2 from the germline V gene are SQVTM and ANQGSEA. The CDR3 DNA reads TGCAGCGTTGTTCCCGATGAGCAGTTCTTC. This translates into CSVVPDEQFF.

In its sample, this clone was seen once. One end of the junction does not line up with germline, which may come from a read error. This rearrangement joins TRBV29-1 to TRBJ1-3, with D unclear. The CDR3 has 12 amino acids. Germline values: CDR1 SQVTM, CDR2 ANQGSEA. As DNA, the CDR3 is TGCAGCGTGGACCTGACTGGGAACACCATATATTTT. Translated, it gives CSVDLTGNTIYF.

In its sample, this clone was seen a few times. The rearrangement links TRBV7-9 to TRBJ2-1; TRBD1 matches at 7 bases. This CDR3 is built from 16 residues. CDR1 SEHNR and CDR2 FQNEAQ come from the germline V gene (reference sequence). The J segment lost 4 bases and the V segment lost 6 bases, leaving 12 bases of the junction unmatched. The CDR3, as DNA: TGTGCCAGCAGTGAGAAACCGGGACAGCCATACAATGAGCAGTTCTTC. This sequence encodes CASSEKPGQPYNEQFF.

This rearrangement joins TRBV29-1 to TRBJ1-4, with TRBD1 matching over 7 bases. Trimming cost V 5 bases and J 5 bases; bases outside gene matches: 5. Germline assignment: CDR1 SQVTM and CDR2 ANQGSEA. This CDR3 has 13 residues. The CDR3 loop reads CSVRDRENEKLFF. DNA for the CDR3: TGCAGCGTTCGCGACAGGGAAAATGAAAAACTGTTTTTT.